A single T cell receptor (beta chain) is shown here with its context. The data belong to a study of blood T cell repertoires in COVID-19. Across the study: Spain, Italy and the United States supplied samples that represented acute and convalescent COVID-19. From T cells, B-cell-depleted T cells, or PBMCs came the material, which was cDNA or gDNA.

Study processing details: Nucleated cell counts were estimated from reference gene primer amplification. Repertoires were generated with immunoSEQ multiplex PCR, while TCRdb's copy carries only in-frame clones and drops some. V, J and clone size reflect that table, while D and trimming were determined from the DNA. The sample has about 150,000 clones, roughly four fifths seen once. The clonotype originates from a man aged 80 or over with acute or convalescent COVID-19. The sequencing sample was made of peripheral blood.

The CDR3 loop is CASSYGGGVNTEAFF. The CDR3 coding sequence is TGTGCCAGCAGTTACGGGGGCGGAGTGAACACTGAAGCTTTCTTT. The chain is built from TRBV6-5 and TRBJ1-1, with D perhaps matching TRBD1 (6 bases). The CDR3 has 15 amino acids. V was trimmed by 2 bases and J by 0 bases, leaving 10 bases between them. The germline V gene encodes CDR1 MNHEY and CDR2 SVGAGI.